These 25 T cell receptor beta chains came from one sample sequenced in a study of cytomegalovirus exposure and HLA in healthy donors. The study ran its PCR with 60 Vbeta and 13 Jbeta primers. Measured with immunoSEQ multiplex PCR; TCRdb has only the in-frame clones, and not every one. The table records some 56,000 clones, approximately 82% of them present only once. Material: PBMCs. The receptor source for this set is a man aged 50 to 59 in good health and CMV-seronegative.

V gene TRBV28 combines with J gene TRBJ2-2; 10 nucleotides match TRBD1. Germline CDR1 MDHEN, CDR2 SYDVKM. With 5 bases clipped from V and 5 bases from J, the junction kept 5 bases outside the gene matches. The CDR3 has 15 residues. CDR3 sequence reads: CASSRTGGETGELFF. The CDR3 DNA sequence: TGTGCCAGCAGTCGGACAGGGGGAGAGACCGGGGAGCTGTTTTTT.

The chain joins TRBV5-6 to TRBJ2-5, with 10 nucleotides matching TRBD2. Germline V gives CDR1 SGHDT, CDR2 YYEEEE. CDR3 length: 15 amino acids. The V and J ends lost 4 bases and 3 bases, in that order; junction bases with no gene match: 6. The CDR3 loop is CASSRGLAIEETQYF. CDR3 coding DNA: TGTGCCAGCAGCCGGGGACTAGCGATTGAAGAGACCCAGTACTTC.

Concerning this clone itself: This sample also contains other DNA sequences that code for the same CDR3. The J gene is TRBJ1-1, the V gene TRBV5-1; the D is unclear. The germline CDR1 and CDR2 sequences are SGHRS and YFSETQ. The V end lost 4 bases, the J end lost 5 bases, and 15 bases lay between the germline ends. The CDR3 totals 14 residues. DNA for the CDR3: TGCGCCAGCAGCCTGGACGGGAGGCAGACTGAAGCTTTCTTT. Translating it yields CASSLDGRQTEAFF.

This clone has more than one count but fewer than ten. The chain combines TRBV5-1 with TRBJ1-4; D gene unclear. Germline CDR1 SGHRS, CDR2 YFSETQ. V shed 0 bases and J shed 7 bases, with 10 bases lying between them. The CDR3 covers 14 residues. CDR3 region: CASSLGVVSEKLFF. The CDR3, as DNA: TGCGCCAGCAGCTTGGGTGTAGTATCTGAAAAACTGTTTTTT.

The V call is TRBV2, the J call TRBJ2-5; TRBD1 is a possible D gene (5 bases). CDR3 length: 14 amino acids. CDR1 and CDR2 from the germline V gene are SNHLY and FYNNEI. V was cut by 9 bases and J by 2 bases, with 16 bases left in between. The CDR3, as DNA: TGTGCCAGTTTAAGCGACAGCCAGCAAGAGACCCAGTACTTC. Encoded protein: CASLSDSQQETQYF.

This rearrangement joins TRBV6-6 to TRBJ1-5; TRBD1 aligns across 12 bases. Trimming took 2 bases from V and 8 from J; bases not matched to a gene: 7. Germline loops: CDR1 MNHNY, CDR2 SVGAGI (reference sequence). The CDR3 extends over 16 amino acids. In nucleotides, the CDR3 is TGTGCCAGCAGTTACGCCGGGACAGGGGGCGGAAAGCCCCAGCATTTT. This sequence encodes CASSYAGTGGGKPQHF.

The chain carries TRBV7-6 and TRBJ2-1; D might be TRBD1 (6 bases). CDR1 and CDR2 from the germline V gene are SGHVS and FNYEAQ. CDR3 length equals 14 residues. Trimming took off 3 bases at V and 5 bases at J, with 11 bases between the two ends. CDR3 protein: CASSFGGYDNEQFF. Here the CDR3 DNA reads TGTGCCAGCAGCTTTGGGGGCTACGACAATGAGCAGTTCTTC.

The DNA of the CDR3 is TGTGCCAGCAGCTTGGGGGTGTTGGCGGGGGGGCCTGAGACCCAGTACTTC. Translated: CASSLGVLAGGPETQYF. J is TRBJ2-5 and V is TRBV5-4; TRBD2 aligns across 9 bases. CDR1 and CDR2 (germline): SGHNT, YYREEE (reference sequence). With V trimmed by 0 bases and J by 5 bases, 11 bases remained unmatched. This CDR3 contains 17 residues.

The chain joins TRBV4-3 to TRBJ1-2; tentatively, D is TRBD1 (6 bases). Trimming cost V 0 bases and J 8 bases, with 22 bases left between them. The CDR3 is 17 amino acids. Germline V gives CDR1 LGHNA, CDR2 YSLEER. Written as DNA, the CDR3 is TGCGCCAGCAGCCAAGATCGGGGGGGCAGGTCTTCCTTAGGCTACACCTTC. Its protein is CASSQDRGGRSSLGYTF.

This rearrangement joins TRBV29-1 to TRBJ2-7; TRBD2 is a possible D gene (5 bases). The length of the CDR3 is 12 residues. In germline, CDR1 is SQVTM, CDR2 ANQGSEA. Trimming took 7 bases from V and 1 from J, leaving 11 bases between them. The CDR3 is CSATGVSYEQYF. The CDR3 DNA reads TGCAGCGCCACCGGGGTGTCCTACGAGCAGTACTTC.

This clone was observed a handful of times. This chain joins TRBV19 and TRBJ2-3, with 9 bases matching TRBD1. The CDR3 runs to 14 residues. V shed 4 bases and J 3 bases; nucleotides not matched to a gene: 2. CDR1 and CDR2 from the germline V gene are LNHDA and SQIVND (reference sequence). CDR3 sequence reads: CASSRTGETDTQYF. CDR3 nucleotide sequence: TGTGCCAGTAGTAGGACAGGGGAGACAGATACGCAGTATTTT.

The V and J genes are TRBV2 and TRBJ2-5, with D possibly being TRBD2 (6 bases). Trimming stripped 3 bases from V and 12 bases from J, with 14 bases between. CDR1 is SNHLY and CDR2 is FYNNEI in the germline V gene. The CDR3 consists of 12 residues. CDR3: CASSDLGGQEYF. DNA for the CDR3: TGTGCCAGCAGTGATCTCGGGGGTCAGGAGTACTTC.

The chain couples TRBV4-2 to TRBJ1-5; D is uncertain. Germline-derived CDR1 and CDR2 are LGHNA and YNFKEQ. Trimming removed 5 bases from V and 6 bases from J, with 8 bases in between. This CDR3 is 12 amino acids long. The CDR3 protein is CASSLDSQPQHF. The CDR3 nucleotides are TGTGCCAGCAGCTTGGACTCTCAGCCCCAGCATTTT.

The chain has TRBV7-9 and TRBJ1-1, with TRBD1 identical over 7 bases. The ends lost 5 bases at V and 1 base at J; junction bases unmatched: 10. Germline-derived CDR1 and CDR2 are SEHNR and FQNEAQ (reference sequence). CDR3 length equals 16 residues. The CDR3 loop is CASSRDLQGGNTEAFF. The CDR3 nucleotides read TGTGCCAGCAGCCGAGATCTTCAGGGGGGGAACACTGAAGCTTTCTTT. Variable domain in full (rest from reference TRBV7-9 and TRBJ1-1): DTGVSQNPRHKITKRGQNVTFRCDPISEHNRLYWYRQTLGQGPEFLTYFQNEAQLEKSRLLSDRFSAERPKGSFSTLEIQRTEQGDSAMYLCASSRDLQGGNTEAFFGQGTRLTVV.

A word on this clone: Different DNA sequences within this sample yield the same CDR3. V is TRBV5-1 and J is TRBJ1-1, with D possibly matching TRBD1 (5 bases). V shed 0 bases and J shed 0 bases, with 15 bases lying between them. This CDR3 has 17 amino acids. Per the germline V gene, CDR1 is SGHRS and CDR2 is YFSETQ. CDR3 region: CASSLDRLGYMNTEAFF. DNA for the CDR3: TGCGCCAGCAGCTTGGACAGGCTGGGATACATGAACACTGAAGCTTTCTTT.

The CDR3 here is CAAYWGRALLSEKLFF. Here the CDR3 DNA reads TGCGCCGCCTACTGGGGCAGGGCCTTGTTATCGGAAAAACTGTTTTTT. This chain links TRBV10-1 with TRBJ1-4, with D perhaps matching TRBD1 (5 bases). Trimming removed 11 bases at V and 8 bases at J, with 27 bases between. Germline CDR1 and CDR2: WNHNN and SYGVQD (reference sequence). This CDR3 contains 16 residues.

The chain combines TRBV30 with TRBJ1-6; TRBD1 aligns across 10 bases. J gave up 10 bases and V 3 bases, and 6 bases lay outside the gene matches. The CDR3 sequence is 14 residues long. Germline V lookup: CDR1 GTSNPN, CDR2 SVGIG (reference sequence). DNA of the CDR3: TGTGCCTGGAGGGGACAGGGGATAGGGTCACCCCTCCACTTT. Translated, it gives CAWRGQGIGSPLHF.

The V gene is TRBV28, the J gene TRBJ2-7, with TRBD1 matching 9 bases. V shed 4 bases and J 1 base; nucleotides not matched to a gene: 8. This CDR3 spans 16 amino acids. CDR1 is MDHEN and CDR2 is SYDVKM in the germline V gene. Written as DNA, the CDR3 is TGTGCCAGCAGTTCCTCGGGACAGGGATCGTCCTACGAGCAGTACTTC. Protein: CASSSSGQGSSYEQYF.

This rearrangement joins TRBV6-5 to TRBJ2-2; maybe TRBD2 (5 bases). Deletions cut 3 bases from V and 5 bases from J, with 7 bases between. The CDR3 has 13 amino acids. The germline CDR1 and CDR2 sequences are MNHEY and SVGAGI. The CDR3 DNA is TGTGCCAGCAGTTATGGACTGACCGGGGAGCTGTTTTTT. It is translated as CASSYGLTGELFF.

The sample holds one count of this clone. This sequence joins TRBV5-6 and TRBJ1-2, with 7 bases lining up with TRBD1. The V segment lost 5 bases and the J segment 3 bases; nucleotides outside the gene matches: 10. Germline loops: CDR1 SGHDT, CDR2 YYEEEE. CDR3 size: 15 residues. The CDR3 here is CASSSDRVVYYGYTF. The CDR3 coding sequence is TGTGCCAGCAGTAGTGACAGGGTCGTTTACTATGGCTACACCTTC.

CDR3: CASSPLAQDNTDTQYF. The CDR3 coding sequence is TGTGCCAGCTCACCACTTGCTCAGGACAACACAGATACGCAGTATTTT. The V call is TRBV18, the J call TRBJ2-3; a weak D match, TRBD1 (5 bases). The CDR3 runs to 16 residues. V was shortened by 1 base and J by 2 bases, with 13 bases between the two germline ends. Germline CDR1 is KGHSH and CDR2 is LQKENI.

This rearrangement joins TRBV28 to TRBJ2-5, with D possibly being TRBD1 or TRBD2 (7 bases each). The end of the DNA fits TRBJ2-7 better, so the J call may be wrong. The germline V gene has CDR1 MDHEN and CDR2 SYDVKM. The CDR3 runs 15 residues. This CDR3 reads CASSLAGAGGYEQYF. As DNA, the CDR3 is TGTGCCAGCAGTTTGGCGGGGGCAGGGGGCTACGAGCAGTACTTC.

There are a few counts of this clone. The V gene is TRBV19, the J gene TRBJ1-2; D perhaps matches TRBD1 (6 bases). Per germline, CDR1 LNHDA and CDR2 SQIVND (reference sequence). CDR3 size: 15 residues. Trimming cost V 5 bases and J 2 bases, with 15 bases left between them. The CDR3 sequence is CASSPDRTRNYGYTF. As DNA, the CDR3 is TGTGCCAGTAGTCCCGACAGGACCCGAAACTATGGCTACACCTTC.

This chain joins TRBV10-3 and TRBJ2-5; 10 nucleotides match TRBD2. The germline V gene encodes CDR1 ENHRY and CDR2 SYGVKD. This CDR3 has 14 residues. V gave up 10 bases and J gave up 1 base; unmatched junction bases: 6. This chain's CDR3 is CASYSGGFQETQYF. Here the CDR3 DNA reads TGTGCCAGCTATAGCGGGGGGTTCCAAGAGACCCAGTACTTC.

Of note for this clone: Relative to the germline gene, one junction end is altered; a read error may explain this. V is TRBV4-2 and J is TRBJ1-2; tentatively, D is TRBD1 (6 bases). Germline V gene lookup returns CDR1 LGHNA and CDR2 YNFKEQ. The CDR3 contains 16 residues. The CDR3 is CASSRTATTLNYGHTF. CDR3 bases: TGTGCCAGCAGCCGGACAGCTACTACCCTAAACTATGGCCACACCTTC.